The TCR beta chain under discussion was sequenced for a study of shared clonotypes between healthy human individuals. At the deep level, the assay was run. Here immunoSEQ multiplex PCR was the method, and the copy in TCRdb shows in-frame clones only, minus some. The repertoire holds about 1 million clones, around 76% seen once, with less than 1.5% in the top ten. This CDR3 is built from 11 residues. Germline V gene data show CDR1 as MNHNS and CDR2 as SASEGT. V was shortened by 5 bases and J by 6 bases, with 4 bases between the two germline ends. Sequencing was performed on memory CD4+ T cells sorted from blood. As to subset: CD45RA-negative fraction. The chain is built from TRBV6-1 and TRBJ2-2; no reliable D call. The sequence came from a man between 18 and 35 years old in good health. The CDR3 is CASSFSGELFF. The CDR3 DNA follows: TGTGCCAGCAGTTTTTCCGGGGAGCTGTTTTTT.